Below, 22 T cell receptor beta chains from the same sample are listed, as sequenced in a study of control samples from healthy donors and cancer patients. This table comes from immunoSEQ multiplex PCR, and its TCRdb copy is limited to in-frame clones, with some not included. The table has hundreds of thousands of clones, roughly four fifths seen once. Sequences were obtained from PBMCs. All receptors come from a woman aged 60-70 years with lung cancer.

This chain connects TRBV3-1 (or the pseudogene TRBV3-2) to TRBJ2-1; D is possibly TRBD2 (6 bases). Germline V gene lookup returns CDR1 LGHDT and CDR2 YNNKEL (reference sequence). The germline V and J ends were trimmed by 4 bases and 5 bases, with 18 bases remaining between them. The CDR3 loop spans 16 amino acids. CDR3 nucleotide sequence: TGTGCCAGCAGCCCAGGGTACGGCTCGGGGGACAATGAGCAGTTCTTC. This gives the protein CASSPGYGSGDNEQFF.

This clone appeared a few times. The V gene is TRBV27, the J gene TRBJ2-7; 9 nucleotides agree with TRBD1. The CDR3 is 18 residues long. The V and J ends lost 1 base and 4 bases, in that order; junction bases with no gene match: 14. In germline, CDR1 is MNHEY, CDR2 SMNVEV (reference sequence). In DNA, the CDR3 is TGTGCCAGCAGTTTATACCCTTCCCACCTGGGACAGGGTTACGAGCAGTACTTC. Translating gives CASSLYPSHLGQGYEQYF.

The chain employs TRBV3-1 (or the pseudogene TRBV3-2) and TRBJ2-3; D not certain. In germline, CDR1 is LGHDT, CDR2 YNNKEL (reference sequence). Trimming removed 5 bases from V and 3 bases from J, with 3 bases in between. The CDR3 spans 11 residues. CDR3 amino acids: CASSATDTQYF. CDR3 DNA sequence: TGTGCCAGCAGCGCAACAGATACGCAGTATTTT.

The V gene is TRBV11-2, the J gene TRBJ2-7; maybe TRBD2 (5 bases). From germline, CDR1 is SGHAT and CDR2 FQNNGV. This CDR3 is built from 12 residues. V shed 5 bases and J shed 6 bases, with 11 bases lying between them. CDR3 in amino acids: CASSPDRGEQYF. The DNA for the CDR3 is TGTGCCAGCAGCCCCGATCGGGGCGAGCAGTACTTC.

This chain uses TRBV5-1 with TRBJ2-7; unclear D gene. The CDR3 consists of 13 residues. V was pared by 0 bases and J by 5 bases, with 9 bases between. CDR1 is SGHRS, CDR2 YFSETQ, per germline. The CDR3 reads CASSLAAPNEQYF. The DNA of the CDR3 is TGCGCCAGCAGCTTGGCGGCCCCCAACGAGCAGTACTTC.

This clone has only one observation. This chain uses TRBV9 with TRBJ2-7, with 7 bases aligning to TRBD1. The ends lost 3 bases at V and 7 bases at J; junction bases unmatched: 7. The CDR3 sequence is 13 residues long. CDR1 and CDR2 (germline): SGDLS, YYNGEE. The CDR3 loop reads CASSEGAPWEQYF. CDR3 DNA: TGTGCCAGCAGCGAGGGGGCGCCGTGGGAGCAGTACTTC. The variable domain in full, with the rest retrieved from reference TRBV9 and TRBJ2-7, is DSGVTQTPKHLITATGQRVTLRCSPRSGDLSVYWYQQSLDQGLQFLIQYYNGEERAKGNILERFSAQQFPDLHSELNLSSLELGDSALYFCASSEGAPWEQYFGPGTRLTVT.

V usage is TRBV20-1 and J usage is TRBJ2-1; D could derive from TRBD1 or TRBD2 (5 bases each). CDR1 DFQATT and CDR2 SNEGSKA come from the germline V gene (reference sequence). CDR3 length equals 11 residues. The V gene lost 1 base and the J gene lost 10 bases, with 8 bases spanning the gap. The CDR3 reads CSARAGLEQFF. In DNA form, the CDR3 reads TGCAGTGCTAGAGCGGGGCTCGAGCAGTTCTTC.

The chain joins TRBV27 to TRBJ2-3; 8 nucleotides agree with TRBD1. V was clipped by 6 bases and J by 3 bases; unmatched bases: 11. Germline loops: CDR1 MNHEY, CDR2 SMNVEV (reference sequence). This CDR3 has 16 residues. The CDR3 protein is CASSSLTGGRTDTQYF. The DNA of the CDR3 is TGTGCCAGCAGCAGCCTAACAGGGGGGCGGACAGATACGCAGTATTTT.

This chain uses TRBV5-1 with TRBJ2-7; 9 bases are a match to TRBD2. The CDR3 has 14 amino acids. Trimming took 5 bases from V and 2 from J; bases not matched to a gene: 5. Germline V gives CDR1 SGHRS, CDR2 YFSETQ. Written as DNA, the CDR3 is TGCGCCAGCAGACCGGGACTAGCTCCCTACGAGCAGTACTTC. It yields the protein CASRPGLAPYEQYF.

CDR3 amino acids: CASRDPVGNEQFF. The CDR3 DNA reads TGTGCCAGCAGAGACCCGGTTGGCAATGAGCAGTTCTTC. The rearrangement joins TRBV25-1 to TRBJ2-1, with unresolved D. The CDR3 runs 13 residues. Germline values: CDR1 MGHDK, CDR2 SYGVNS. V was clipped by 6 bases and J by 6 bases, with 12 bases between them.

V and J are TRBV14 and TRBJ2-4, with D possibly TRBD1 on 5 matching bases. The V gene's germline CDR1 is SGHDN and CDR2 FVKESK. Trimming left V 2 bases short and J 7 bases short, with 12 bases between. The CDR3 covers 14 residues. CDR3: CASSQSSGMNIQYF. The CDR3 DNA is TGTGCCAGCAGCCAAAGCTCAGGGATGAACATTCAGTACTTC.

This chain connects TRBV2 to TRBJ1-6; D might be TRBD1 (5 bases). Germline CDR1 SNHLY, CDR2 FYNNEI. Trimming removed 7 bases at V and 5 bases at J, with 18 bases between. The CDR3 spans 16 residues. The CDR3 loop is CASMALGGSNNSPLHF. The CDR3 DNA reads TGTGCCAGCATGGCCCTCGGGGGGTCTAATAATTCACCCCTCCACTTT.

This chain uses TRBV5-1 with TRBJ1-4; 7 nucleotides match TRBD1. The CDR3 extends over 14 amino acids. CDR1 and CDR2 (germline): SGHRS, YFSETQ. With V trimmed by 1 base and J by 6 bases, 3 bases remained unmatched. CDR3 sequence reads: CASSLTGEDEKLFF. CDR3 nucleotide sequence: TGCGCCAGCAGCTTGACAGGGGAGGATGAAAAACTGTTTTTT.

This chain links TRBV3-1 (or the pseudogene TRBV3-2) with TRBJ2-1, with 8 bases lining up with TRBD2. V gave up 11 bases and J gave up 4 bases; unmatched junction bases: 13. The germline gives CDR1 LGHDT, CDR2 YNNKEL (reference sequence). The CDR3 length is 15 residues. The CDR3 DNA is TGTGCCGTCCGCGGGGGGCGAGACGGATACAATGAGCAGTTCTTC. It translates to CAVRGGRDGYNEQFF.

Comments on this clone: At one boundary the junction diverges from the germline segment, which might be a read error. V and J are TRBV7-9 and TRBJ2-4; D remains unclear. The V gene's germline CDR1 is SEHNR and CDR2 FQNEAQ (reference sequence). CDR3 length equals 12 residues. The CDR3 sequence is CATSSGRNIQYF. The CDR3 coding sequence is TGTGCCACCAGCTCGGGCCGAAACATTCAGTACTTC.

About this clone itself: Other nucleotide sequences in the sample specify the same CDR3. The rearrangement uses TRBV5-1 and TRBJ2-3; weak D call: TRBD2 (5 bases). Trimming left V 0 bases short and J 4 bases short, with 6 bases between. The CDR3 runs to 13 residues. Germline CDR1 is SGHRS and CDR2 is YFSETQ. Here the CDR3 reads CASSLEGADTQYF. CDR3 DNA sequence: TGCGCCAGCAGCTTGGAGGGAGCAGATACGCAGTATTTT.

The chain joins TRBV3-1 (or the pseudogene TRBV3-2) to TRBJ1-1; possible D gene TRBD1, 5 bases. This CDR3 has 14 residues. Trimming pared 1 base from V and 4 bases from J, leaving 10 bases between. Germline loops: CDR1 LGHDT, CDR2 YNNKEL (reference sequence). CDR3 in amino acids: CASSQVQGSTEAFF. The CDR3 DNA reads TGTGCCAGCAGCCAAGTTCAGGGTTCCACTGAAGCTTTCTTT.

The table lists this clone with a few counts. This chain connects TRBV2 to TRBJ2-1; D is uncertain. Between the trimmed V and J ends, which lost 7 bases and 0 bases, there was a span of 7 bases. This CDR3 has 13 amino acids. Germline-derived CDR1 and CDR2 are SNHLY and FYNNEI. As DNA, the CDR3 is TGTGCCAGCACCCTCGACTCCTACAATGAGCAGTTCTTC. Residues: CASTLDSYNEQFF.

Only one count was recorded for this clone. The chain uses TRBV7-3 and TRBJ2-7; D may be TRBD1 (6 bases). The V end lost 1 base, the J end lost 5 bases, and 12 bases lay between the germline ends. The CDR3 is 14 amino acids. CDR1 and CDR2 from the germline V gene are SGHTA and FQGTGA. CDR3 in amino acids: CASSLIGAGDEQYF. CDR3 DNA sequence: TGTGCCAGCAGCTTAATAGGGGCAGGGGACGAGCAGTACTTC.

The rearrangement uses TRBV24-1 and TRBJ2-3; D unclear. Germline assignment: CDR1 KGHDR and CDR2 SFDVKD. The ends were cut back, 0 bases at V and 4 bases at J, with 4 bases in the middle. This CDR3 is built from 13 residues. In nucleotides, the CDR3 is TGTGCCACCAGTGATTTGCCCCCAGATACGCAGTATTTT. Protein sequence: CATSDLPPDTQYF.

A remark on this clone: Different DNA sequences within this sample yield the same CDR3. V and J are TRBV5-1 and TRBJ1-3; no reliable D call. The CDR3 sequence is 16 residues long. CDR1 SGHRS and CDR2 YFSETQ come from the germline V gene. V gave up 0 bases and J gave up 0 bases, with 10 bases separating them. The CDR3 nucleotides are TGCGCCAGCAGCTTGGTTCCAGTCTTCTCTGGAAACACCATATATTTT. Translated: CASSLVPVFSGNTIYF. The full variable domain, completed using reference TRBV5-1 and TRBJ1-3, is KAGVTQTPRYLIKTRGQQVTLSCSPISGHRSVSWYQQTPGQGLQFLFEYFSETQRNKGNFPGRFSGRQFSNSRSEMNVSTLELGDSALYLCASSLVPVFSGNTIYFGEGSWLTVV.

The chain recombines TRBV18 with TRBJ2-5; TRBD2 is a possible D gene (6 bases). The CDR3 spans 14 residues. V shed 3 bases and J shed 4 bases, with 12 bases lying between them. Germline V gene sequence: CDR1 KGHSH, CDR2 LQKENI. The CDR3 region is CASSPSGDGETQYF. In DNA form, the CDR3 reads TGTGCCAGCTCACCGTCGGGAGATGGAGAGACCCAGTACTTC.